This TCR beta chain comes out of a study of CD8+CD57+ T cells in acquired aplastic anemia. About the research overall: DNA from sorted CD4+ and CD8+ cells averaged roughly 3.2 ug.

Germline-derived CDR1 and CDR2 are SGHTA and FQGNSA. Trimming stripped 10 bases from V and 2 bases from J, with 23 bases between. This CDR3 comprises 16 residues. Whole-study findings and limits: Both patients and controls carried the same twenty-nine CD8+ CDR3 sequences. No significant difference in CD8+ Simpson's diversity was found between patients and controls.

Genomic DNA served as template for TCR beta VDJ and CDR3 profiling. Using its own MiXCR run on the reads, TCRdb lists one record per CDR3 protein. The repertoire holds 150,000 to 200,000 distinct CDR3 sequences, with roughly 64% as singletons. Notes on this clonotype: Its antigen remains unknown.

The sample comprised sorted CD4+, CD8+, or CD8+CD57+ T cells (not recorded which) from PBMCs. The TCR sequence derives from a human donor with severe aplastic anemia or a healthy control (not recorded which). The rearrangement uses TRBV7-2 and TRBJ2-5; D assignment may be TRBD1 or TRBD2 (7 bases each). The CDR3 nucleotides are TGTGCCATCAGGGGGACACGCGGGGGTGAACAAGAGACCCAGTACTTC. Translation: CAIRGTRGGEQETQYF.